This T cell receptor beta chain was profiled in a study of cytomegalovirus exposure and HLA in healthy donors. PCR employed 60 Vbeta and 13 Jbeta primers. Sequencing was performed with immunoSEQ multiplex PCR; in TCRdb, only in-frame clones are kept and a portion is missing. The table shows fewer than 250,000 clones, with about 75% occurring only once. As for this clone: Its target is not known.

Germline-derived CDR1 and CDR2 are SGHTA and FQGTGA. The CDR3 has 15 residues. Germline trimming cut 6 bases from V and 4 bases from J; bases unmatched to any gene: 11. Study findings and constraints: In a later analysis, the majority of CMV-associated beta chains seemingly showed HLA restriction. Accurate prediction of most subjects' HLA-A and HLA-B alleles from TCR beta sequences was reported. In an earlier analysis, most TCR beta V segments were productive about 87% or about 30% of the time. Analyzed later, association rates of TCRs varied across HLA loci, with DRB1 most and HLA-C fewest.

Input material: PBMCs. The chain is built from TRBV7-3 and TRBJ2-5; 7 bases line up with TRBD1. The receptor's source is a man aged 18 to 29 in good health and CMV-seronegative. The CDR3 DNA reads TGTGCCAGCAGACCCTCCGGGACAGCCCTAGAGACCCAGTACTTC. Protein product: CASRPSGTALETQYF. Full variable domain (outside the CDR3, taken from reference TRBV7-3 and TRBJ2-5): GAGVSQTPSNKVTEKGKYVELRCDPISGHTALYWYRQSLGQGPEFLIYFQGTGAADDSGLPNDRFFAVRPEGSVSTLKIQRTERGDSAVYLCASRPSGTALETQYFGPGTRLLVL.